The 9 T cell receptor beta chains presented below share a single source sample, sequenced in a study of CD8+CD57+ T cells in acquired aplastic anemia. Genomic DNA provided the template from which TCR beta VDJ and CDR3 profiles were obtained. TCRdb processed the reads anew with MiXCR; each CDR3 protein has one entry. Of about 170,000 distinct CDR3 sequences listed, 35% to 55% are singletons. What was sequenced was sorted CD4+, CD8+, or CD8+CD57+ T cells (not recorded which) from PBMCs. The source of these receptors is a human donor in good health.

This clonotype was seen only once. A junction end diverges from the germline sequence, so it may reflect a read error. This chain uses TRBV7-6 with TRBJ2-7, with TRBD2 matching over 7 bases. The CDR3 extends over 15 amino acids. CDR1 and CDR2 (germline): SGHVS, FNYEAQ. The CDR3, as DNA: TGTGCCGGCAGCTCCTTGGGAGGGGCCCTCTCCGAGCAGCACTTC. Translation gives CAGSSLGGALSEQHF.

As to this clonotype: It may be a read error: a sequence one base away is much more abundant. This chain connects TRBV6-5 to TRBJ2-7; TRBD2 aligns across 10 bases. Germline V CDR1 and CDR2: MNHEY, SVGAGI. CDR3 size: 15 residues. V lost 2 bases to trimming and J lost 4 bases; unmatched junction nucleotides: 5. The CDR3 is CASSYVSSGRYEQYF. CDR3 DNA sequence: TGTGCCAGCAGTTACGTATCTAGCGGGAGATACGAGCAGTACTTC.

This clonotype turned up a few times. The CDR3 reads CAWNEQGIEAFF. The CDR3 region has the DNA TGTGCCTGGAACGAACAGGGGATTGAAGCTTTCTTT. The chain couples TRBV30 to TRBJ1-1; TRBD1 matches 7 bases. The J segment lost 7 bases and the V segment lost 4 bases, leaving 6 bases of the junction unmatched. Per germline, CDR1 GTSNPN and CDR2 SVGIG (reference sequence). The CDR3 is 12 residues long. Looking up the rest from reference TRBV30 and TRBJ1-1 gives the full variable domain: SQTIHQWPATLVQPVGSPLSLECTVEGTSNPNLYWYRQAAGRGLQLLFYSVGIGQISSEVPQNLSASRPQDRQFILSSKKLLLSDSGFYLCAWNEQGIEAFFGQGTRLTVV.

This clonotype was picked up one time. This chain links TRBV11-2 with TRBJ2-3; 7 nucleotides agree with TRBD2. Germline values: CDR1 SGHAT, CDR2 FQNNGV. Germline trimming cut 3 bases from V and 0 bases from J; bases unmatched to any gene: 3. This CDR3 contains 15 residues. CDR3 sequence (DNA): TGTGCCAGCAGCTTTAGGGGAGGGAGCACAGATACGCAGTATTTT. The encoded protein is CASSFRGGSTDTQYF. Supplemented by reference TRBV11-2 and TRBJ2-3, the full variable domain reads EAGVAQSPRYKIIEKRQSVAFWCNPISGHATLYWYQQILGQGPKLLIQFQNNGVVDDSQLPKDRFSAERLKGVDSTLKIQPAKLEDSAVYLCASSFRGGSTDTQYFGPGTRLTVL.

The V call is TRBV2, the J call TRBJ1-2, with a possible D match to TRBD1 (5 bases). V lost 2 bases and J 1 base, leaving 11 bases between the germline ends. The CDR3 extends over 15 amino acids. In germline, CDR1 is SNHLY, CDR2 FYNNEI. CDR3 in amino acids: CASSEWGVGNYGYTF. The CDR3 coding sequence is TGTGCCAGCAGTGAATGGGGGGTTGGTAACTATGGCTACACCTTC.

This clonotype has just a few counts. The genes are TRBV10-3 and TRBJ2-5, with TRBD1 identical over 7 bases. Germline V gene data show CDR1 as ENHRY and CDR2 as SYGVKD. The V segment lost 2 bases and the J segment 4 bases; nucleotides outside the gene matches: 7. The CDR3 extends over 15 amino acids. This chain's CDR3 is CAISEEVGGRETQYF. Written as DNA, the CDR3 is TGTGCCATCAGTGAGGAGGTAGGGGGCAGAGAGACCCAGTACTTC.

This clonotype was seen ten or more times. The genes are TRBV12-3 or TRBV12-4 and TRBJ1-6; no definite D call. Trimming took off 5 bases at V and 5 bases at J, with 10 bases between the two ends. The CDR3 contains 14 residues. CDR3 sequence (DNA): TGTGCCAGCAGTGGCCAGAGTAATAATTCACCCCTCCACTTT. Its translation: CASSGQSNNSPLHF.

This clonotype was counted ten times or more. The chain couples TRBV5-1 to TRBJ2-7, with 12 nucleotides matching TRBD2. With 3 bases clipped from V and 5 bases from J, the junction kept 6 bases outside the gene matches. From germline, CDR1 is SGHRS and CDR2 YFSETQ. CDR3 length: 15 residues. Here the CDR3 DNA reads TGCGCCAGCAGCTCCGAACTAGCGGGGGGACACGAGCAGTACTTC. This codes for CASSSELAGGHEQYF.

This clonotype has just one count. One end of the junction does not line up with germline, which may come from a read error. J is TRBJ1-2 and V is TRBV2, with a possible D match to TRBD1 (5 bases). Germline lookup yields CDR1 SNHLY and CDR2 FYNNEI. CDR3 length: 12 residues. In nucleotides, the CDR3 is TGCGCCAGCAGTTTGGAGGGGCTCAACTACACCTTC. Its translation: CASSLEGLNYTF.